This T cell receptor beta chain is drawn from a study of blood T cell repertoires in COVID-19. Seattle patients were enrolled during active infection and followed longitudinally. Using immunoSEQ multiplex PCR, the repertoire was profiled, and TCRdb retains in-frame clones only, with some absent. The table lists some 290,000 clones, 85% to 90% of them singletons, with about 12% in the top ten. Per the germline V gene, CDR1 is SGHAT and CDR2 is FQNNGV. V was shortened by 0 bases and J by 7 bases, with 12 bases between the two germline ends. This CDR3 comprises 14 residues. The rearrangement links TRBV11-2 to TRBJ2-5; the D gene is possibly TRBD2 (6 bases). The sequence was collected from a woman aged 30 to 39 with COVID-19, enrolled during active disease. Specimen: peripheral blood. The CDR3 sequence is CASSLEGVGGTQYF. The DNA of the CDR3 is TGTGCCAGCAGCTTAGAGGGTGTGGGAGGGACCCAGTACTTC.